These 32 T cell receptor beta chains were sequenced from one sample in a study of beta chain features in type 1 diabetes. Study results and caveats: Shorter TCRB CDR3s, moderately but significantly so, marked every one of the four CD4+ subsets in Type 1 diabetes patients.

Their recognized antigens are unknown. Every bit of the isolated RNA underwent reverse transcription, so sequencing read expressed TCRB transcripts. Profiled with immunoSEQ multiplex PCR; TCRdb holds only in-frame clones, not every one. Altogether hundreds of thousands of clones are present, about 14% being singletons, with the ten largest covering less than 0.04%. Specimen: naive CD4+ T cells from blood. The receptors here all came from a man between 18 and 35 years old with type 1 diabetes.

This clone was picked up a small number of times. The CDR3 nucleotides are TGTGCCAGCAGACAGTTAGGTAGACCTAGCGGGAATGAGCAGTTCTTC. This encodes CASRQLGRPSGNEQFF. The rearrangement uses TRBV11-2 and TRBJ2-1; 8 nucleotides agree with TRBD2. This CDR3 comprises 16 residues. The germline CDR1 and CDR2 sequences are SGHAT and FQNNGV. After removal of 6 bases from V and 7 bases from J, the junction contained 14 bases not matched to a gene.

The CDR3 bases are TGTGCCAGCAGCGTAGGCGGGAGGCTGTGGAATGAGCAGTTCTTC. Translated: CASSVGGRLWNEQFF. The chain recombines TRBV9 with TRBJ2-1, with TRBD2 matching over 8 bases. The CDR3 totals 15 residues. J gave up 7 bases and V 0 bases, and 6 bases lay outside the gene matches. Germline-derived CDR1 and CDR2 are SGDLS and YYNGEE.

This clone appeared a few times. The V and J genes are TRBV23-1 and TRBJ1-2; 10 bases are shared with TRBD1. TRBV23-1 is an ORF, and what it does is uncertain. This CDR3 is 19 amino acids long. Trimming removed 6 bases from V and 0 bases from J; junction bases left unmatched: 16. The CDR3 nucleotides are TGCGCCAGCAGGCGGGACAGGGGTAGCGAGAACCAAGCTAACTATGGCTACACCTTC. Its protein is CASRRDRGSENQANYGYTF.

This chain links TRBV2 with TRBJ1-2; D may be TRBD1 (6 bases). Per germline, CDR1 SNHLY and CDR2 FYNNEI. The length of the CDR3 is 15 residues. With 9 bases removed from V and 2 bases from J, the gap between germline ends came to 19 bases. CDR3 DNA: TGTGCCAGTAACCGACTACAGGGAGTCAACTATGGCTACACCTTC. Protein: CASNRLQGVNYGYTF.

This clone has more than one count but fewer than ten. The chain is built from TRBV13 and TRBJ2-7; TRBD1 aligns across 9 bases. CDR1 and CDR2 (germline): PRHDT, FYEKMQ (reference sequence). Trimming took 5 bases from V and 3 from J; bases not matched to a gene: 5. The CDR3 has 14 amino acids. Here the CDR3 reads CASSHTGGVYEQYF. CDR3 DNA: TGTGCCAGCAGCCATACAGGGGGCGTCTACGAGCAGTACTTC.

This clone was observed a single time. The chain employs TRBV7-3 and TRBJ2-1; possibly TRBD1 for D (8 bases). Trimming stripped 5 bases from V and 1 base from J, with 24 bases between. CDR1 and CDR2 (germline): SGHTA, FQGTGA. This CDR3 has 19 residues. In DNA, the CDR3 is TGTGCCAGCAGCCTAGCGGCAGGGGGCGCCTGGGGGTCCTACAATGAGCAGTTCTTC. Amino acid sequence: CASSLAAGGAWGSYNEQFF. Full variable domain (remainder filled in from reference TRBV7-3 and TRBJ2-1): GAGVSQTPSNKVTEKGKYVELRCDPISGHTALYWYRQSLGQGPEFLIYFQGTGAADDSGLPNDRFFAVRPEGSVSTLKIQRTERGDSAVYLCASSLAAGGAWGSYNEQFFGPGTRLTVL.

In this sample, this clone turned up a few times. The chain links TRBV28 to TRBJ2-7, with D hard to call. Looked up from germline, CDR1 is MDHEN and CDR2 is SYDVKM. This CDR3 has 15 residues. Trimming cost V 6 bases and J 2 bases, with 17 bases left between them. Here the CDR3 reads CASSTVGRSTYEQYF. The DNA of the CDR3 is TGTGCCAGCAGCACCGTGGGCAGGTCAACCTACGAGCAGTACTTC.

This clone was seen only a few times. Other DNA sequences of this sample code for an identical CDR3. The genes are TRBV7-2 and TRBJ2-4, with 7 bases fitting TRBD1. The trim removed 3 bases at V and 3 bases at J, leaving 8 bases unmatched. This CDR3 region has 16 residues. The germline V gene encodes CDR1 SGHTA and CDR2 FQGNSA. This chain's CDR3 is CASSLLTGLVKNIQYF. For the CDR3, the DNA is TGTGCCAGCAGCTTGCTGACAGGGTTGGTCAAAAACATTCAGTACTTC.

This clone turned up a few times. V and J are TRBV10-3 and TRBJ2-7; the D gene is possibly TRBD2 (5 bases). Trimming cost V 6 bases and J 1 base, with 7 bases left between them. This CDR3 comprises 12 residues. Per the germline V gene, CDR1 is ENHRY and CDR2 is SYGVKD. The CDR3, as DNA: TGTGCCATCAGCCGGGGATCCTACGAGCAGTACTTC. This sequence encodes CAISRGSYEQYF.

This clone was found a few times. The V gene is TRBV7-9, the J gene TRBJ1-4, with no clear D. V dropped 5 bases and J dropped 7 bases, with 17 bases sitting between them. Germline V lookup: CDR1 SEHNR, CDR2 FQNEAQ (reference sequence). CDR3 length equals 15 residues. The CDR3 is CASSPRPTAGEKLFF. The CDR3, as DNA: TGTGCCAGCAGCCCCCGTCCCACCGCGGGTGAAAAACTGTTTTTT.

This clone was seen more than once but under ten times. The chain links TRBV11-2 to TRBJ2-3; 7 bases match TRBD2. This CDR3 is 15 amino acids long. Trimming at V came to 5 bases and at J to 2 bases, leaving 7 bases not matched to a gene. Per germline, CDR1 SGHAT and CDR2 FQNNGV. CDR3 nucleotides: TGTGCCAGCAGCACCCGACTAGCTTCCACAGATACGCAGTATTTT. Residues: CASSTRLASTDTQYF.

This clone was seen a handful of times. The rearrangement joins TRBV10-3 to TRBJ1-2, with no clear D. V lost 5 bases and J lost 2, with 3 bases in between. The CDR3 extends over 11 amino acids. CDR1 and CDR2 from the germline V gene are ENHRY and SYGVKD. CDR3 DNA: TGTGCCATCAGTTCCAACTATGGCTACACCTTC. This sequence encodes CAISSNYGYTF.

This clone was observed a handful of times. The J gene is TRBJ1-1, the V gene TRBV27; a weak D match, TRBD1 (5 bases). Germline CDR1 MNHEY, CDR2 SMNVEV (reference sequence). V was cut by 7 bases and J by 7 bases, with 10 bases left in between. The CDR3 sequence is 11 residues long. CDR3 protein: CASISQGEAFF. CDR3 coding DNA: TGTGCCAGCATTTCCCAGGGTGAAGCTTTCTTT.

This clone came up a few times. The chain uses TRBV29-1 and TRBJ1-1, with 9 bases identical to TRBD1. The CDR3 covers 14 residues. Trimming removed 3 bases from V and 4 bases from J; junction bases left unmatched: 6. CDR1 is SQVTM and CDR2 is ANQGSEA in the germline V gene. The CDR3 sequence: CSVDPGQGITEAFF. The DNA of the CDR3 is TGCAGCGTTGACCCGGGACAGGGTATCACTGAAGCTTTCTTT. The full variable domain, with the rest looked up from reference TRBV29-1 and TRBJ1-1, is SAVISQKPSRDICQRGTSLTIQCQVDSQVTMMFWYRQQPGQSLTLIATANQGSEATYESGFVIDKFPISRPNLTFSTLTVSNMSPEDSSIYLCSVDPGQGITEAFFGQGTRLTVV.

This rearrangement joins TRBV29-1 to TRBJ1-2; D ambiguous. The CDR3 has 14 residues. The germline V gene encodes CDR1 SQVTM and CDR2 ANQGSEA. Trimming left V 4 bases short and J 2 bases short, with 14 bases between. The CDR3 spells CSVGPDTINYGYTF. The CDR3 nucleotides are TGCAGCGTTGGCCCTGATACCATAAACTATGGCTACACCTTC.

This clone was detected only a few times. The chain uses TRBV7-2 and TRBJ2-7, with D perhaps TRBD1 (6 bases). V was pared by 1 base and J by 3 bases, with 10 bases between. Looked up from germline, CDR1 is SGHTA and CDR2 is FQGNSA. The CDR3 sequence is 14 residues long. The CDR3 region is CASSLEIGGYEQYF. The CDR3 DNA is TGTGCCAGCAGCTTAGAGATAGGGGGCTACGAGCAGTACTTC.

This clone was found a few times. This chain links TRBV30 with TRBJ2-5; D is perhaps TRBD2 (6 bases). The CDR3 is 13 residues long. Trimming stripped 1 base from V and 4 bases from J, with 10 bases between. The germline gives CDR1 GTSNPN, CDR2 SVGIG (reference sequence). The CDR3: CAWSGHGGETQYF. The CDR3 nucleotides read TGTGCCTGGAGTGGACACGGGGGAGAGACCCAGTACTTC.

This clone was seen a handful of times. CDR3 DNA: TGTGCCAGCAGTAAGGGGATGGGCAGTTCCTACGAGCAGTACTTC. It yields the protein CASSKGMGSSYEQYF. The chain recombines TRBV6-5 with TRBJ2-7, with a possible D match to TRBD1 (5 bases). The CDR3 totals 15 residues. V was shortened by 5 bases and J by 1 base, with 15 bases between the two germline ends. The germline V gene encodes CDR1 MNHEY and CDR2 SVGAGI.

CDR3 bases: TGCGCCAGCAGCTTGATTGGGGGGCGTGAGACCCAGTACTTC. Amino acid sequence: CASSLIGGRETQYF. This chain links TRBV5-1 with TRBJ2-5, with D possibly called TRBD1 or TRBD2 (6 bases each). The V and J ends lost 1 base and 5 bases respectively, with 12 bases between them. The CDR3 is made up of 14 amino acids. Germline-derived CDR1 and CDR2 are SGHRS and YFSETQ.

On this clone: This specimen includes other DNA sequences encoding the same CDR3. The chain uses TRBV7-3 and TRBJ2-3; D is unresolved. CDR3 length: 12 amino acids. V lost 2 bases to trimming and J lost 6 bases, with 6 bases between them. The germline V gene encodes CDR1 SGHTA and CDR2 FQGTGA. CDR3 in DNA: TGTGCCAGCAGCTTAGGGTTGGATACGCAGTATTTT. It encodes CASSLGLDTQYF.

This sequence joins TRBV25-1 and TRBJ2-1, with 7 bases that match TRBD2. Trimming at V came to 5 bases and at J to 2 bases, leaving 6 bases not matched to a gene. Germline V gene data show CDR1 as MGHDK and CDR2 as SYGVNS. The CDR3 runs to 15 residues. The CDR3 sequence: CASSSYGTTYNEQFF. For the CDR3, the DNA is TGTGCCAGCAGTAGTTACGGGACTACCTACAATGAGCAGTTCTTC.

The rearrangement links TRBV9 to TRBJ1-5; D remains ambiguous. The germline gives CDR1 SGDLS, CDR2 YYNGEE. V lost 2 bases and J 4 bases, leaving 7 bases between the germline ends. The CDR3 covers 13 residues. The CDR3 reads CASSVNQNQPQHF. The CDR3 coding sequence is TGTGCCAGCAGCGTTAACCAAAATCAGCCCCAGCATTTT.

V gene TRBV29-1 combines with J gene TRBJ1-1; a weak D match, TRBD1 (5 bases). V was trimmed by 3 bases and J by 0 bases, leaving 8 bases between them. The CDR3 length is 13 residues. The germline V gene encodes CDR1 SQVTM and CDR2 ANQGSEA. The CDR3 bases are TGCAGCGTTGAGGGGGACCTGAACACTGAAGCTTTCTTT. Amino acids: CSVEGDLNTEAFF.

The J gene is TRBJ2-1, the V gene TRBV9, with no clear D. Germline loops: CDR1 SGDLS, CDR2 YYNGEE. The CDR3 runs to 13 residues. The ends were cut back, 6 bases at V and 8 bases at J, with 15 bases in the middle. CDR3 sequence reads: CASNRDSRHEQFF. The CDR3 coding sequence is TGTGCCAGCAATCGCGACTCCCGACATGAGCAGTTCTTC.

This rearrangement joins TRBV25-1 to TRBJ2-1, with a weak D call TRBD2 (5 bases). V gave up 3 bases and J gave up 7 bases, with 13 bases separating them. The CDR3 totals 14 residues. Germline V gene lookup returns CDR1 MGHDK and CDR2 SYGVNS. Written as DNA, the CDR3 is TGTGCCAGCAGTGACCCACCCCGGGGAAATGAGCAGTTCTTC. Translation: CASSDPPRGNEQFF.

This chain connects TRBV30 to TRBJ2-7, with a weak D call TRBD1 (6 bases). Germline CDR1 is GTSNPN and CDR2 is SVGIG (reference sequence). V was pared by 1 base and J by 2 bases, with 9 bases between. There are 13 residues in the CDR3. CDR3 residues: CAWSEQGTYEQYF. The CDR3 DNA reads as TGTGCCTGGAGTGAACAGGGAACCTACGAGCAGTACTTC.

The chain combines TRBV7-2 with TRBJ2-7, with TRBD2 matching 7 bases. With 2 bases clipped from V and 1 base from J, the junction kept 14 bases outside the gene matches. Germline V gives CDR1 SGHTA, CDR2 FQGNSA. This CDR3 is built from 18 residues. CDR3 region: CASSLREISGRKSYEQYF. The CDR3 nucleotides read TGTGCCAGCAGCTTAAGGGAGATTAGCGGGCGAAAATCCTACGAGCAGTACTTC.

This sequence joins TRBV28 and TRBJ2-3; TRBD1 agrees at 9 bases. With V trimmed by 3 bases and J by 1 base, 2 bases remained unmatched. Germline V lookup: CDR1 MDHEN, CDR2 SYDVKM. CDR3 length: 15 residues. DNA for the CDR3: TGTGCCAGCAGTTTGACAGGGGGTGGCACAGATACGCAGTATTTT. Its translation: CASSLTGGGTDTQYF. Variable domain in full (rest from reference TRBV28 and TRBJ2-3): DVKVTQSSRYLVKRTGEKVFLECVQDMDHENMFWYRQDPGLGLRLIYFSYDVKMKEKGDIPEGYSVSREKKERFSLILESASTNQTSMYLCASSLTGGGTDTQYFGPGTRLTVL.

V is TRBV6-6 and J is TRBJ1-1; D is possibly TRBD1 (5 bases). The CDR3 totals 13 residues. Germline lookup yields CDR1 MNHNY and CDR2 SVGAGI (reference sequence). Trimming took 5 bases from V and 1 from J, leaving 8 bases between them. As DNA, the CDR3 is TGTGCCAGCAGTCGGGGGAGGAACACTGAAGCTTTCTTT. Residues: CASSRGRNTEAFF.

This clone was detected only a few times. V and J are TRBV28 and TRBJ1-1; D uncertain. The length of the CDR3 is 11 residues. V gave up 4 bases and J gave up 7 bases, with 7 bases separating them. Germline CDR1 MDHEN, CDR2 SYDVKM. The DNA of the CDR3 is TGTGCCAGCAGTTGGGGTCTTGAAGCTTTCTTT. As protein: CASSWGLEAFF.

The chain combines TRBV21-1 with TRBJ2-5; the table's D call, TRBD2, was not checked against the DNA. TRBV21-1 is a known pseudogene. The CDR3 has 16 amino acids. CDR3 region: CASRGAAGRAGETQYF. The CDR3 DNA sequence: TGTGCCAGCAGGGGGGCCGCCGGGAGGGCCGGGGAGACCCAGTACTTC.

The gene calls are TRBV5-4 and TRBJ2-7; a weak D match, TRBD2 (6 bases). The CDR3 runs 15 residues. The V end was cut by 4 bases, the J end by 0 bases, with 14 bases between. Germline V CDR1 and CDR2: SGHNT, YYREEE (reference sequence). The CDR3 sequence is CASSRTGTGSYEQYF. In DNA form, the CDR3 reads TGTGCCAGCAGCAGAACCGGGACTGGCTCCTACGAGCAGTACTTC.